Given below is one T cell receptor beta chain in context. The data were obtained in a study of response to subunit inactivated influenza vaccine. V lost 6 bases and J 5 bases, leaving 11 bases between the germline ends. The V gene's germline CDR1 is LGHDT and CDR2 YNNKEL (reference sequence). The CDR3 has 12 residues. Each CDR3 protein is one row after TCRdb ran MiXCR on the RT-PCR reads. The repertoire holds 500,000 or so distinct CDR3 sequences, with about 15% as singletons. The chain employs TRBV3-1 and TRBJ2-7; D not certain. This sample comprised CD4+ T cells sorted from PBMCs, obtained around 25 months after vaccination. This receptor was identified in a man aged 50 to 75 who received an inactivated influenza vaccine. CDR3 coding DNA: TGTGCCAGCAGGGACGCAGGAGACGAGCAGTACTTC. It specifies CASRDAGDEQYF.